Here is one T cell receptor beta chain with its context. No cognate antigen has been identified for it. Qualities for individual bases were not recorded, and no much larger clone is one base off. From cysteine to phenylalanine, the CDR3 is 14 amino acids long. The DNA shown is the 42-base CDR3, in frame from base 1. The germline V gene (reference sequence) yields SGHNT for CDR1 and YYREEE for CDR2. Unmatched junction bases come to 11, with V trimmed by 7 bases and J by 4 bases. Whole blood was collected in K2EDTA tubes by collaborating institutions according to the institutions' own protocols. For TCRbeta analysis, collaborator samples were shipped as frozen whole blood, as isolated PBMCs, or as DNA extracted from either sample type. The entry originates in a study of blood T cell repertoires in COVID-19 (dated by TCRdb to 2020 to 2022). The study in broad terms: Collaborator samples came from the United States, Italy and Spain and covered acute and convalescent phases of COVID-19. The sample metadata nearly always contained a de-identified subject ID, COVID-19 status, age in years and sex. The prospective study material was composed of cDNA or gDNA derived from T cells, B-cell-depleted T cells, or PBMCs. The repertoires were made available in a free public database intended to serve as a resource for research on the immune response to SARS-CoV-2. Subjects who had been exposed to COVID-19, were actively infected with it, or had recovered from it provided the deeply sampled blood TCRbeta repertoires that made up the dataset. Samples were obtained from the ongoing ImmuneRACE study (first 160 participants) and from 1,000 to 1,500 subjects provided by 6 global collaborators. Where available, HLA class I and class II types were obtained from metadata supplied by the sample provider rather than from assay-based typing. Findings and caveats that apply to the study as a whole: How much clinical and demographic metadata was included differed by source and by participant, and the metadata was provided uncurated.

TCRbeta CDR3 regions were amplified from genomic DNA by means of the immunoSEQ Assay, a bias-controlled multiplex PCR. Processing in the source paper ran as follows. The number of nucleated cells in each sample was estimated by amplification of reference gene primers within the assay. To quantify the absolute abundance of each unique TCRbeta CDR3 rearrangement, sequence reads were collapsed and filtered. For each sample, productive Simpson clonality was calculated as the square root of Simpson's diversity index across productive rearrangements. TCRdb retrieved this table from immuneACCESS and kept in-frame rearrangements only. Not all clones are present; in checked studies, unresolved V genes account for under half, and no reason is known for the remainder. V, J and clone size reflect that table, while D and trimming were determined from the DNA. The sample table records about 160,000 clones; 70% to 85% of these occur just once. 22% of the sample is taken by the ten largest.

The chain joins TRBV5-4 to TRBJ2-7, with TRBD2 identical over 7 junction bases. The receptor was isolated from a woman older than 75 with acute or convalescent COVID-19. Sequenced: peripheral blood. The sequenced DNA is TGTGCCAGCTCCCTGACCGGGAGGACGTACGAGCAGTACTTC. Its protein is CASSLTGRTYEQYF.